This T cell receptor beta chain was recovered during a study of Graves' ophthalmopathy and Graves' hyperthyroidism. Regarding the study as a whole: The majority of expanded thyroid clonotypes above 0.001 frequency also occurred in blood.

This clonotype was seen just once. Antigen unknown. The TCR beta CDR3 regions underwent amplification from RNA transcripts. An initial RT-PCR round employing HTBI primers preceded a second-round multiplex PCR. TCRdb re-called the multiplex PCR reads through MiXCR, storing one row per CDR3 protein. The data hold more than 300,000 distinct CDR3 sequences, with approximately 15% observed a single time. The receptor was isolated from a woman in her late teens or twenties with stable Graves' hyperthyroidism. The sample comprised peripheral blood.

The CDR3 region is CAISWGLAENYEQYF. CDR3 nucleotides: TGTGCCATCAGTTGGGGACTAGCGGAAAACTACGAGCAGTACTTC. The chain combines TRBV10-3 with TRBJ2-7; 11 nucleotides align to TRBD2. The CDR3 covers 15 residues. The ends lost 5 bases at V and 3 bases at J; junction bases unmatched: 6. CDR1 and CDR2 (germline): ENHRY, SYGVKD.